These 15 T cell receptor beta chains came from one sample sequenced in a study of blood T cell repertoires in COVID-19. Profiled with immunoSEQ multiplex PCR; TCRdb holds only in-frame clones, not every one. The data show tens of thousands of clones, approximately 84% seen once. The sample consisted of peripheral blood. These receptors were taken from a human donor in a cohort sampled during active COVID-19.

This clone turned up a few times. The chain joins TRBV11-3 to TRBJ2-1; TRBD2 matches 9 bases. CDR1 is SGHNT and CDR2 is YENEEA in the germline V gene. This CDR3 has 16 amino acids. V lost 1 base, J lost 5 bases, and 6 bases stayed unmatched. The CDR3 DNA follows: TGTGCCAGCAGCTTAGTGGCGGGAGGGCCGGACAATGAGCAGTTCTTC. Its protein product is CASSLVAGGPDNEQFF.

CDR3 sequence reads: CASSFRQANYGYTF. The CDR3 coding sequence is TGTGCCAGCAGCTTTAGACAGGCTAACTATGGCTACACCTTC. This sequence joins TRBV5-4 and TRBJ1-2, with D possibly being TRBD1 (6 bases). The CDR3 runs 14 residues. V lost 2 bases and J 0 bases, leaving 8 bases between the germline ends. Germline CDR1 reads SGHNT; CDR2 reads YYREEE (reference sequence).

The V and J genes are TRBV28 and TRBJ1-2, with 10 bases that match TRBD1. Germline V gives CDR1 MDHEN, CDR2 SYDVKM. V dropped 7 bases and J dropped 0; count of bases not matched to a gene: 8. The CDR3 consists of 16 residues. The CDR3 protein is CASTSTGGYANYGYTF. The DNA for the CDR3 is TGTGCCAGCACCTCGACAGGGGGCTACGCTAACTATGGCTACACCTTC.

This sequence joins TRBV10-2 and TRBJ2-3; perhaps TRBD2 as D (5 bases). The CDR3 is 13 amino acids. Germline lookup yields CDR1 WSHSY and CDR2 SAAADI. The V gene lost 7 bases and the J gene lost 1 base, with 9 bases spanning the gap. CDR3 in amino acids: CASNPRGTDTQYF. CDR3 sequence (DNA): TGCGCCAGCAACCCGCGGGGCACAGATACGCAGTATTTT.

The V gene is TRBV27, the J gene TRBJ2-1; weak D call: TRBD2 (6 bases). V was shortened by 7 bases and J by 3 bases, with 16 bases between the two germline ends. Germline-derived CDR1 and CDR2 are MNHEY and SMNVEV (reference sequence). This CDR3 comprises 15 residues. Written as DNA, the CDR3 is TGTGCCAGCAAGCCGGGACTGCTCAACTACAATGAGCAGTTCTTC. Translation: CASKPGLLNYNEQFF.

The chain carries TRBV6-1 and TRBJ2-7; TRBD1 agrees at 8 bases. With 3 bases clipped from V and 2 bases from J, the junction kept 0 bases outside the gene matches. Germline V gene lookup returns CDR1 MNHNS and CDR2 SASEGT. This CDR3 is built from 13 residues. The CDR3 reads CASSDRGPYEQYF. Here the CDR3 DNA reads TGTGCCAGCAGTGACAGGGGGCCCTACGAGCAGTACTTC.

The chain combines TRBV24-1 with TRBJ1-4; D gene unclear. V shed 6 bases and J shed 5 bases, with 9 bases lying between them. Germline V lookup: CDR1 KGHDR, CDR2 SFDVKD. The CDR3 runs 13 residues. This CDR3 is CATSRAGNEKLFF. CDR3 nucleotide sequence: TGTGCCACCAGTCGGGCGGGAAATGAAAAACTGTTTTTT.

The chain uses TRBV11-2 and TRBJ2-7; TRBD2 agrees at 9 bases. V lost 5 bases to trimming and J lost 2 bases; unmatched junction nucleotides: 10. CDR1 SGHAT and CDR2 FQNNGV come from the germline V gene. This CDR3 has 16 amino acids. The chain's CDR3 is CASSREAASGTYEQYF. DNA of the CDR3: TGTGCCAGCAGCCGGGAGGCGGCTAGCGGGACCTACGAGCAGTACTTC.

This clone was found once. The chain links TRBV5-1 to TRBJ2-3, with D maybe TRBD2 (6 bases). V shed 9 bases and J shed 1 base, with 18 bases lying between them. The CDR3 contains 15 residues. Germline V lookup: CDR1 SGHRS, CDR2 YFSETQ. This chain's CDR3 is CATRGLGLGTDTQYF. The CDR3 bases are TGCGCCACACGCGGGTTGGGACTCGGCACAGATACGCAGTATTTT.

This chain links TRBV6-6 with TRBJ2-7, with 9 bases aligning to TRBD1. The junction had 21 bases not matched to a gene; V was cut back by 5 bases and J by 4 bases. This CDR3 has 19 residues. Germline values: CDR1 MNHNY, CDR2 SVGAGI (reference sequence). This CDR3 reads CASSRMGQGRGANPYEQYF. The CDR3 bases are TGTGCCAGCAGTCGAATGGGACAGGGTCGGGGCGCGAATCCTTACGAGCAGTACTTC.

This chain uses TRBV4-2 with TRBJ1-5; D perhaps matches TRBD1 (6 bases). The CDR3 has 15 residues. Germline V gene data show CDR1 as LGHNA and CDR2 as YNFKEQ. Between the trimmed V and J ends, which lost 0 bases and 11 bases, there was a span of 17 bases. CDR3 DNA: TGTGCCAGCAGCCAAGATCCGGCCCCCTCAGGGGCCCAGCATTTT. As protein: CASSQDPAPSGAQHF.

The chain combines TRBV14 with TRBJ1-1; D might be TRBD1 (6 bases). The germline gives CDR1 SGHDN, CDR2 FVKESK. The V end lost 1 base, the J end lost 5 bases, and 17 bases lay between the germline ends. The CDR3 is made up of 16 amino acids. The CDR3 nucleotides read TGTGCCAGCAGCCAAGTGTCTCAGGGGCGAAGAACTGAAGCTTTCTTT. Protein product: CASSQVSQGRRTEAFF.

This clone has only a few counts. The rearrangement joins TRBV5-6 to TRBJ1-1; D possibly corresponds to TRBD1 (5 bases). This CDR3 region has 12 residues. V lost 2 bases to trimming and J lost 8 bases, with 10 bases between them. The germline V gene has CDR1 SGHDT and CDR2 YYEEEE. The CDR3 DNA reads TGTGCCAGCAGCTTCTCGGGGGTAGAAGCTTTCTTT. Translation: CASSFSGVEAFF.

This clone was picked up one time. This chain links TRBV19 with TRBJ2-1; unclear D gene. V lost 7 bases to trimming and J lost 7 bases, with 23 bases between them. CDR3 length: 16 amino acids. Germline CDR1 and CDR2: LNHDA and SQIVND (reference sequence). The DNA for the CDR3 is TGTGCCAGTAAAGTCGGGTGGTCCGGCCGAGGTAATGAGCAGTTCTTC. Residues: CASKVGWSGRGNEQFF.

The J gene is TRBJ2-4, the V gene TRBV7-3; D gene uncertain. This CDR3 is 14 amino acids long. Trimming removed 2 bases from V and 1 base from J, with 6 bases in between. Germline CDR1 is SGHTA and CDR2 is FQGTGA. CDR3 DNA: TGTGCCAGCAGCTTATCCCCGGCCAAAAACATTCAGTACTTC. Encoded protein: CASSLSPAKNIQYF.